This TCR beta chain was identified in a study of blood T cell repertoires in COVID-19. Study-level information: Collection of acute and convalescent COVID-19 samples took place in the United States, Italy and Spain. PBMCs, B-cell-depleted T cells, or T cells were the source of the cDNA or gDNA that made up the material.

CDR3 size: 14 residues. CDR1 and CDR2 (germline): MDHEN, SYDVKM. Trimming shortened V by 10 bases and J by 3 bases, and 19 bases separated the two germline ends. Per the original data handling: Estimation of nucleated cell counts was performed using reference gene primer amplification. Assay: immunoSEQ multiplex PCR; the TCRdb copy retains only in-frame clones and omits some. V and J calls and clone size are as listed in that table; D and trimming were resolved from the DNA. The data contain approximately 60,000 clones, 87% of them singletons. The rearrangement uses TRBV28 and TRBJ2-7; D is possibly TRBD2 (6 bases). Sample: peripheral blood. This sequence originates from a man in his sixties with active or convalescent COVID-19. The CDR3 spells CATHSGGAIYEQYF. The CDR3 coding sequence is TGTGCCACCCACTCCGGAGGGGCCATCTACGAGCAGTACTTC.